This TCR beta chain was profiled in a study of monozygotic twins with cystic fibrosis. The CDR3 is 15 residues long. Germline loops: CDR1 MGHDK, CDR2 SYGVNS. V dropped 7 bases and J dropped 3; count of bases not matched to a gene: 11. Measured with immunoSEQ multiplex PCR; TCRdb has only the in-frame clones, and not every one. Seen here are approximately 36,000 clones, 75% to 95% observed once, and the top ten hold 0.19%. This clone has more than one count but fewer than ten. Its specificity is not known. Study-level points and caveats: Low clonality (median roughly 0.009) suggested a mostly naive repertoire. V usage most resembled the co-twin in 13 of 16 pairs. Shared CDR3 numbers were not associated with age, concordance or severity. Monozygotic CF twin pairs shared significantly more nucleotide-identical clonotypes than unrelated CF individuals did.

The chain carries TRBV25-1 and TRBJ1-1; 7 bases align to TRBD1. The receptor comes from a boy aged 2 to 10 with cystic fibrosis. The sample consisted of blood. The CDR3 is CASTRYRGGDTEAFF. As DNA, the CDR3 is TGTGCCAGCACTCGATACAGGGGAGGGGACACTGAAGCTTTCTTT.